One T cell receptor beta chain is described in this entry. The source of the sample is a study of shared clonotypes between healthy human individuals. Study-level information: Three plates each covered CD4 naive and memory; CD8 naive two, CD8 memory one.

The protocol was immunoSEQ multiplex PCR, while the TCRdb copy is restricted to in-frame clones and leaves out a portion. This table has 2 million to 2.5 million clones, 95% appearing once. Donors included only healthy HIV-negative adults lacking recent acute infections or vaccinations. A CD45RA-negative memory subset and a CD45RA+ naive subset were separated from the CD4+ cells. This CDR3 region has 11 residues. Germline CDR1 is MNHNS and CDR2 is SASEGT. Trimming took off 2 bases at V and 9 bases at J, with 5 bases between the two ends. This chain links TRBV6-1 with TRBJ1-5; D is unresolved. The origin of this receptor is a man between 18 and 29 years old in good health. Sequencing used naive CD4+ T cells sorted from blood. The subset here: CD45RA+ positively selected. In DNA form, the CDR3 reads TGTGCCAGCAGTGAATACGGGCCCCAGCATTTT. Amino acid sequence: CASSEYGPQHF.